The entry that follows covers one TCR beta chain sequence. Trimming removed 1 base from V and 10 bases from J, with 16 bases in between. This CDR3 spans 14 amino acids. Germline-derived CDR1 and CDR2 are SGHTA and FQGNSA. This entry comes from a study of blood T cell repertoires in COVID-19. On the study more broadly: From the United States, Italy and Spain came samples of acute and convalescent COVID-19.

Per the study methods: Cell counts per sample came from amplifying reference gene primers. TCRdb's copy holds only in-frame clones and misses some; the assay was immunoSEQ multiplex PCR. The V and J calls and clone size come from that table; D and trimming were worked out from the DNA. The table includes tens of thousands of clones, over 65% detected once. This TCR was recovered from a woman in her 70s with acute or convalescent COVID-19. Source material: peripheral blood. V usage is TRBV7-2 and J usage is TRBJ1-1; D may be TRBD1 (5 bases). CDR3 loop: CASSLVGEAGRAFF. CDR3 DNA: TGTGCCAGCAGCTTAGTGGGGGAGGCAGGGAGAGCTTTCTTT.